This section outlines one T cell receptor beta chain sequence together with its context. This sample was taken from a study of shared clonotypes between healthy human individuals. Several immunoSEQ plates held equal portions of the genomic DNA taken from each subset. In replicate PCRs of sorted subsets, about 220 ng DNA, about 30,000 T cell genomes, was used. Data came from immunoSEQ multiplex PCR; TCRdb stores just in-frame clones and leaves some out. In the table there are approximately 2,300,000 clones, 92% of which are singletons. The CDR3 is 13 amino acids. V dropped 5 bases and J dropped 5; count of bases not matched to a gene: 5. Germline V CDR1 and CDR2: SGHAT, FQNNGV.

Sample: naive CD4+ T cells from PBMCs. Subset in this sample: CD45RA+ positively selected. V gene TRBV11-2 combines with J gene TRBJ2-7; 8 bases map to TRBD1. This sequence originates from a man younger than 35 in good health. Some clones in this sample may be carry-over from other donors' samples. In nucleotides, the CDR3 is TGTGCCAGCAGCGTGGACAGGGACCACGAGCAGTACTTC. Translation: CASSVDRDHEQYF. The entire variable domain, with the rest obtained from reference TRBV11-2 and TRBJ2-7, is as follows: EAGVAQSPRYKIIEKRQSVAFWCNPISGHATLYWYQQILGQGPKLLIQFQNNGVVDDSQLPKDRFSAERLKGVDSTLKIQPAKLEDSAVYLCASSVDRDHEQYFGPGTRLTVT.